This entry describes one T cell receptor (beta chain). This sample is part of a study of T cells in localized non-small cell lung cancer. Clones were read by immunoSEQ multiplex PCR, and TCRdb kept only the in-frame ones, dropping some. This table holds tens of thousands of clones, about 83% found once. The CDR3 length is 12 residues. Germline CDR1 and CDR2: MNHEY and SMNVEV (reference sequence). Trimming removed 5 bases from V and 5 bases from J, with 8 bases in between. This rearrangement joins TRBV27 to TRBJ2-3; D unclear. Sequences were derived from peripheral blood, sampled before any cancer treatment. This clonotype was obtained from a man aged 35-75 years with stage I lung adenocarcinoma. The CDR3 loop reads CASSRLKDTQYF. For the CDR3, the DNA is TGTGCCAGCAGTCGTTTAAAAGATACGCAGTATTTT.